This T cell receptor beta chain was profiled in a study of T cells after yellow fever vaccination. Study-wide results and caveats: Post-booster samples contained most primary-vaccination clones (around 95% CD4, around 90% CD8).

Trimming pared 3 bases from V and 6 bases from J, leaving 9 bases between. The germline gives CDR1 LNHDA, CDR2 SQIVND (reference sequence). The CDR3 has 13 amino acids. This clonotype was counted a few times. Antigen specificity is unknown. TCRdb re-called the 5' RACE reads with MiXCR, one entry per CDR3 protein. Among hundreds of thousands of distinct CDR3 sequences listed, around 12% were seen once. The chain combines TRBV19 with TRBJ2-1; D is ambiguous. This TCR was sampled from a man younger than 40 who received the YFV17D yellow fever vaccine. Material: PBMCs, obtained on the day of the yellow fever booster vaccination. CDR3 sequence: CASSMPPLNEQFF. CDR3 sequence (DNA): TGTGCCAGTAGTATGCCCCCCCTCAATGAGCAGTTCTTC.